This T cell receptor (beta chain) emerged from a study of patients and donors after allogeneic stem cell transplantation. V lost 0 bases and J 3 bases, leaving 18 bases between the germline ends. This CDR3 has 17 residues. Germline V gene lookup returns CDR1 SGHAT and CDR2 FQNNGV. TCRdb re-analysed the RT-PCR reads in MiXCR, keeping a single row per CDR3 protein. This table has roughly 960,000 distinct CDR3 sequences, roughly 18% appearing once. The chain employs TRBV11-2 and TRBJ2-7, with a weak D call TRBD2 (6 bases). The sequencing sample was made of blood, either unsorted or a sorted T cell fraction (not recorded which). The source is a human donor who was either an allogeneic HSCT recipient or a stem cell or donor lymphocyte infusion donor (not recorded which). It is not recorded whose cells these are; they may come from a transplant donor. CDR3 residues: CASSLDPIRAGNYEQYF. The CDR3 DNA follows: TGTGCCAGCAGCTTAGATCCGATCCGGGCGGGAAACTACGAGCAGTACTTC. The variable domain in full, completed from reference TRBV11-2 and TRBJ2-7, reads EAGVAQSPRYKIIEKRQSVAFWCNPISGHATLYWYQQILGQGPKLLIQFQNNGVVDDSQLPKDRFSAERLKGVDSTLKIQPAKLEDSAVYLCASSLDPIRAGNYEQYFGPGTRLTVT.